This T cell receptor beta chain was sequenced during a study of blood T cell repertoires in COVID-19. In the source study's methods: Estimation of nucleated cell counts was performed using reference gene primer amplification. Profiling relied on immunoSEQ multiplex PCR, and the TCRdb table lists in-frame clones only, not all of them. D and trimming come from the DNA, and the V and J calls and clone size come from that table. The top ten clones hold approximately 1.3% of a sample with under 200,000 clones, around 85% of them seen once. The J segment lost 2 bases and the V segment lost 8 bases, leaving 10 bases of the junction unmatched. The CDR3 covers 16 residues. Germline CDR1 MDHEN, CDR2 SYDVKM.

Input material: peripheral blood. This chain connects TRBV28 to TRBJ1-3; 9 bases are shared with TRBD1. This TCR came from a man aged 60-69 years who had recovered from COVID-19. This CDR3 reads CASVPSGQGPGNTIYF. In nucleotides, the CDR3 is TGTGCCAGCGTCCCCTCGGGACAGGGACCTGGAAACACCATATATTTT.